This record concerns one TCR beta chain sequence. The data are from a study of blood T cell repertoires in COVID-19. Overall study context: The United States, Italy and Spain provided the acute and convalescent COVID-19 samples. T cells, B-cell-depleted T cells, or PBMCs provided the cDNA or gDNA that served as material.

Germline V lookup: CDR1 MNHEY, CDR2 SMNVEV (reference sequence). Trimming shortened V by 5 bases and J by 5 bases, and 12 bases separated the two germline ends. The CDR3 is made up of 13 amino acids. TCRdb's copy holds only in-frame clones and misses some; the assay was immunoSEQ multiplex PCR. The repertoire holds a few hundred thousand clones, roughly 90% seen once, with approximately 3.1% in the top ten. The chain has TRBV27 and TRBJ1-2; possible D gene TRBD1, 6 bases. The clonotype originates from a woman in her 30s who had recovered from COVID-19. The sequencing input was PBMCs or T cells enriched from blood (not recorded which). The CDR3 sequence is CASSHRVGYGYTF. CDR3 nucleotides: TGTGCCAGCAGTCACAGGGTGGGATATGGCTACACCTTC.